This TCR beta chain is from a study of regulatory T cells in long-lasting Graves disease. Looking at the study overall: Over-5-year antithyroid drug use with positive TSH receptor antibodies defined persistent Graves' disease in the study.

The authors built TCR beta libraries using iRepertoire HTBI primers and Arm-PCR of CDR3 regions. A single record per CDR3 protein comes from TCRdb applying MiXCR to the multiplex PCR reads. The data hold hundreds of thousands of distinct CDR3 sequences, with 22% observed a single time. Notes on the study in general: When disease was persistent, TRBV28, TRBJ1-2 and TRBJ2-5 were the favored segments. A greater number of public clonotypes (around 3,000) was shared by persistent patients than by new patients (about 960).

Time point defined: persistent/refractory GD, antithyroid drugs over 5 years with positive TRAb. From RNA extracted from PBMCs, the TCR library was made. Nine milliliters of peripheral blood went into EDTA tubes. The V gene's germline CDR1 is SGHRS and CDR2 YFSETQ. V was pared by 4 bases and J by 7 bases, with 6 bases of the junction left unmatched. The CDR3 consists of 14 residues. This clonotype has only a few counts. Its antigen is undetermined. The material was peripheral blood mononuclear cells (PBMCs), obtained when the disease was refractory, from a patient treated with antithyroid drugs. The chain combines TRBV5-1 with TRBJ1-4; 8 positions agree with TRBD1. The clonotype was recovered from a female donor with Graves disease. The CDR3 region is CASSQQDRAEKLFF. The CDR3 DNA is TGCGCCAGCAGCCAACAGGACAGGGCTGAAAAACTGTTTTTT.